This record covers a single T cell receptor beta chain. Its antigen is currently unknown. The data derive from a study of follicular helper T cells after annual influenza vaccination. Regarding the study as a whole: ICOS+CD38+ cTfh clonality tracked population frequency, and its change tracked circulating plasmablast change.

Sequencing of TCRB used Survey level resolution. The method was immunoSEQ multiplex PCR; TCRdb's version includes in-frame clones alone and lacks a portion of them. The top ten clones hold 1.4% to 1.5% of a sample with approximately 4,900 clones, around 90% of them seen once. The time point here: 2013-2014 season, 7 days after vaccination. Sorted blood CD4 subsets were sequenced before and after adults received seasonal inactivated influenza vaccine. Excluded were substance abuse, HIV/AIDS, active cancer, immunomodulatory drugs and active illness. The TCR was taken from an adult who received the influenza vaccine. Sequencing used CXCR5+ CD38- circulating T follicular helper cells from blood, obtained 7 days after influenza vaccination. Described subset: circulating Tfh, non-naive CD4+CXCR5+PD-1+ (ICOS+CD38+ or ICOS-CD38-).

CDR3 sequence reads: CASSTRTESDEQFF. The CDR3 coding sequence is TGTGCCAGCAGCACCCGGACAGAATCGGATGAGCAGTTCTTC. The J gene is TRBJ2-1, the V gene TRBV11-2; D might be TRBD1 (6 bases). V gave up 5 bases and J gave up 8 bases, with 16 bases separating them. Germline lookup yields CDR1 SGHAT and CDR2 FQNNGV. This CDR3 comprises 14 residues.